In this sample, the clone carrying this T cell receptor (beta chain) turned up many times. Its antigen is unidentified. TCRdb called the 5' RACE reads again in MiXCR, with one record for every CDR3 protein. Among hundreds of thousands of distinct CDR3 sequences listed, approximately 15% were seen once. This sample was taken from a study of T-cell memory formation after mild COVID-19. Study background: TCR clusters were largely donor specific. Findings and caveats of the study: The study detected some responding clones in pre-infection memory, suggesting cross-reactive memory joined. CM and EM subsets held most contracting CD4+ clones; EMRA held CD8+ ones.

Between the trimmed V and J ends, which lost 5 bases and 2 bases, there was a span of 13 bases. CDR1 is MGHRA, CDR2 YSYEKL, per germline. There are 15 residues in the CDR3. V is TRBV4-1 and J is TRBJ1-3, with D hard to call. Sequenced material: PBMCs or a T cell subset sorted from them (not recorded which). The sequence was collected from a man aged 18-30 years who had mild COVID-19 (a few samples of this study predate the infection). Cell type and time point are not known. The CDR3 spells CASSFRVLTGNTIYF. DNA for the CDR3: TGCGCCAGCAGCTTTCGGGTGCTAACTGGAAACACCATATATTTT.